Each of the 23 T cell receptor beta chains below was sequenced from the same sample in a study of CD8 T cells in Susac syndrome. Random hexamers served to reverse transcribe roughly 0.45 to 1 ug RNA. TCRdb processed the immunoSEQ multiplex PCR reads anew with MiXCR; each CDR3 protein has one entry. The sample has about 200,000 distinct CDR3 sequences, 85% to 95% seen once. The source material was CD4+ T cells from PBMCs. These receptor sequences come from a human donor in good health.

The chain joins TRBV3-1 to TRBJ1-2; D unclear. The CDR3 sequence is 11 residues long. The germline V gene encodes CDR1 LGHDT and CDR2 YNNKEL (reference sequence). V was shortened by 2 bases and J by 8 bases, with 6 bases between the two germline ends. CDR3 sequence reads: CASSQRNGYTF. In DNA form, the CDR3 reads TGTGCCAGCAGCCAACGGAACGGCTACACCTTC. The complete variable domain, with remaining parts taken from reference TRBV3-1 and TRBJ1-2, reads DTAVSQTPKYLVTQMGNDKSIKCEQNLGHDTMYWYKQDSKKFLKIMFSYNNKELIINETVPNRFSPKSPDKAHLNLHINSLELGDSAVYFCASSQRNGYTFGSGTRLTVV.

The V gene is TRBV29-1, the J gene TRBJ2-2, with a possible D match to TRBD1 (5 bases). The germline V and J ends were trimmed by 2 bases and 0 bases, with 7 bases remaining between them. Germline V gene lookup returns CDR1 SQVTM and CDR2 ANQGSEA. The length of the CDR3 is 14 residues. The CDR3 DNA is TGCAGCGTTGAAAGGGGTTCGAACACCGGGGAGCTGTTTTTT. Translating gives CSVERGSNTGELFF.

As DNA, the CDR3 is TGCAGCGCCTGGGCTGGGGGGCCCAACTACGAGCAGTACTTC. It specifies CSAWAGGPNYEQYF. V is TRBV29-1 and J is TRBJ2-7; D tentatively fits TRBD1 or TRBD2 (6 bases each). Germline values: CDR1 SQVTM, CDR2 ANQGSEA. The CDR3 has 14 amino acids. The V end lost 7 bases, the J end lost 3 bases, and 19 bases lay between the germline ends.

This clonotype was picked up one time. The chain recombines TRBV3-1 with TRBJ2-7, with TRBD2 identical over 11 bases. V shed 5 bases, J shed 6 bases, and the junction held 9 bases outside the gene matches. Germline lookup yields CDR1 LGHDT and CDR2 YNNKEL (reference sequence). The CDR3 length is 15 residues. The CDR3 reads CASSTSGRGSVEQYV. The CDR3, as DNA: TGTGCCAGCAGCACTAGCGGGAGAGGCTCCGTCGAGCAGTACGTC.

This chain joins TRBV4-2 and TRBJ2-3; D is uncertain. Trimming removed 1 base at V and 6 bases at J, with 11 bases between. The germline V gene encodes CDR1 LGHNA and CDR2 YNFKEQ. The CDR3 length is 14 residues. CDR3 in amino acids: CASSQGRLGDTQYF. Here the CDR3 DNA reads TGTGCCAGCAGCCAAGGACGCCTAGGGGATACGCAGTATTTT.

The chain carries TRBV30 and TRBJ2-1; 9 bases match TRBD2. There are 15 residues in the CDR3. Trimming at V came to 2 bases and at J to 6 bases, leaving 8 bases not matched to a gene. Germline V lookup: CDR1 GTSNPN, CDR2 SVGIG (reference sequence). Written as DNA, the CDR3 is TGTGCCTGGAGTAAGTCTAGCGGGGAACTCAATGAGCAGTTCTTC. Protein sequence: CAWSKSSGELNEQFF.

The V and J genes are TRBV20-1 and TRBJ1-2, with 8 bases lining up with TRBD1. The CDR3 loop spans 13 amino acids. Per the germline V gene, CDR1 is DFQATT and CDR2 is SNEGSKA (reference sequence). The CDR3 loop is CSGVGTGVGGYTF. CDR3 DNA: TGCAGCGGGGTTGGGACAGGCGTAGGCGGCTACACCTTC.

This clonotype was detected only once. The gene calls are TRBV2 and TRBJ2-7; D is uncertain. Germline-derived CDR1 and CDR2 are SNHLY and FYNNEI. Trimming took 1 base from V and 3 from J, leaving 10 bases between them. This CDR3 contains 14 residues. The CDR3 loop is CASSEGVVYYEQYV. CDR3 sequence (DNA): TGTGCCAGCAGTGAAGGAGTTGTCTACTACGAGCAGTACGTC.

The gene calls are TRBV11-2 and TRBJ2-7; possibly TRBD2 for D (6 bases). Germline CDR1 and CDR2: SGHAT and FQNNGV. The CDR3 is 14 residues long. The V gene lost 5 bases and the J gene lost 5 bases, with 16 bases spanning the gap. CDR3 loop: CASSQGQGGNEQYF. The DNA for the CDR3 is TGTGCCAGCAGCCAAGGGCAGGGAGGCAACGAGCAGTACTTC.

The chain combines TRBV29-1 with TRBJ2-7; D not resolved. The V gene lost 4 bases and the J gene lost 5 bases, with 6 bases spanning the gap. Germline assignment: CDR1 SQVTM and CDR2 ANQGSEA. The CDR3 sequence is 10 residues long. As DNA, the CDR3 is TGCAGCGTTGGACATGACGAGCAGTACTTC. Amino acids: CSVGHDEQYF.

The chain carries TRBV20-1 and TRBJ1-4, with no clear D. Germline-derived CDR1 and CDR2 are DFQATT and SNEGSKA (reference sequence). CDR3 size: 14 residues. Trimming pared 0 bases from V and 7 bases from J, leaving 12 bases between. The chain's CDR3 is CSARDLRDGEKLFF. Here the CDR3 DNA reads TGCAGTGCTAGAGATCTCCGAGATGGTGAAAAACTGTTTTTT.

The rearrangement links TRBV20-1 to TRBJ2-3; TRBD2 agrees at 7 bases. Germline values: CDR1 DFQATT, CDR2 SNEGSKA (reference sequence). The CDR3 length is 17 residues. V lost 3 bases to trimming and J lost 0 bases; unmatched junction nucleotides: 12. The CDR3 protein is CSARPPLGGSSTDTQYF. The CDR3 nucleotides are TGCAGTGCTAGGCCGCCACTTGGCGGGAGTAGCACAGATACGCAGTATTTT.

This clonotype was counted a single time. The chain recombines TRBV9 with TRBJ2-7; 7 bases fit TRBD1. There are 13 residues in the CDR3. J lost 1 base, V lost 3 bases, and 1 base had no gene match. CDR1 SGDLS and CDR2 YYNGEE come from the germline V gene. The DNA for the CDR3 is TGTGCCAGCAGCGCGACAGGGTCCTACGAGCAGTACTTC. Protein sequence: CASSATGSYEQYF.

The chain is built from TRBV28 and TRBJ2-7, with 10 nucleotides matching TRBD2. Germline V gene lookup returns CDR1 MDHEN and CDR2 SYDVKM. The J segment lost 2 bases and the V segment lost 6 bases, leaving 16 bases of the junction unmatched. There are 18 residues in the CDR3. CDR3 amino acids: CASSSLDRLAGLPYEQYV. CDR3 DNA sequence: TGTGCCAGCAGCTCTCTGGACCGACTAGCGGGCCTCCCCTACGAGCAGTACGTC.

CDR3 sequence: CSARDRLSNEQFF. The CDR3 nucleotides are TGCAGTGCTAGAGATCGGCTGAGCAATGAGCAGTTCTTC. This chain joins TRBV20-1 and TRBJ2-1; D is undetermined. Germline CDR1 DFQATT, CDR2 SNEGSKA (reference sequence). This CDR3 comprises 13 residues. Between the trimmed V and J ends, which lost 0 bases and 6 bases, there was a span of 9 bases.

V and J are TRBV28 and TRBJ2-1; D remains ambiguous. Germline V gene data show CDR1 as MDHEN and CDR2 as SYDVKM. Trimming stripped 7 bases from V and 5 bases from J, with 15 bases between. This CDR3 spans 14 amino acids. Here the CDR3 DNA reads TGTGCCAGCACCGTGGCCCTAGGGCACAATGAGCAGTTCTTC. Its translation is CASTVALGHNEQFF.

The chain links TRBV20-1 to TRBJ2-1, with TRBD1 matching over 12 bases. This CDR3 is built from 15 residues. Germline lookup yields CDR1 DFQATT and CDR2 SNEGSKA (reference sequence). V dropped 6 bases and J dropped 5; count of bases not matched to a gene: 8. This CDR3 is CSAGGTGGSNNEQFF. The CDR3 region has the DNA TGCAGTGCGGGAGGGACAGGGGGCAGTAACAATGAGCAGTTCTTC.

This clonotype has just one count. The chain carries TRBV9 and TRBJ2-2, with TRBD2 matching 11 bases. The CDR3 covers 15 residues. Trimming at V came to 3 bases and at J to 3 bases, leaving 1 base not matched to a gene. Germline V lookup: CDR1 SGDLS, CDR2 YYNGEE. In DNA, the CDR3 is TGTGCCAGCAGCGCTAGCGGGGGGTACACCGGGGAGCTGTTTTTT. This translates into CASSASGGYTGELFF.

The chain employs TRBV20-1 and TRBJ2-5; 9 positions match TRBD2. After removal of 3 bases from V and 5 bases from J, the junction contained 13 bases not matched to a gene. In germline, CDR1 is DFQATT, CDR2 SNEGSKA (reference sequence). CDR3 length: 16 amino acids. The CDR3 is CSASHPQAGGGETQYF. The CDR3 DNA reads as TGCAGTGCTAGTCACCCCCAAGCGGGAGGAGGTGAGACCCAGTACTTC.

The chain links TRBV20-1 to TRBJ1-5, with a weak D call TRBD1 (6 bases). CDR1 and CDR2 (germline): DFQATT, SNEGSKA (reference sequence). The V and J ends lost 5 bases and 6 bases respectively, with 14 bases between them. The CDR3 is 13 amino acids. This CDR3 is CSALEQGFQPQHF. The CDR3 nucleotides are TGCAGTGCTCTCGAACAGGGTTTTCAGCCCCAGCATTTT.

The V call is TRBV29-1, the J call TRBJ2-2, with TRBD2 matching over 12 bases. This CDR3 has 15 amino acids. Germline trimming cut 4 bases from V and 6 bases from J; bases unmatched to any gene: 6. The germline V gene encodes CDR1 SQVTM and CDR2 ANQGSEA. CDR3 DNA: TGCAGCGTTGCGACTAGCGGGAGTAGGGCCGGGGAGCTGTTTTTT. Its translation: CSVATSGSRAGELFF.

The CDR3 coding sequence is TGTGCCAGCAGTTACGGGCATGAGCAGTTCTTC. It encodes CASSYGHEQFF. The chain carries TRBV12-3 or TRBV12-4 and TRBJ2-1, with unresolved D. The CDR3 length is 11 residues. The V gene lost 4 bases and the J gene lost 8 bases, with 6 bases spanning the gap.

This chain joins TRBV20-1 and TRBJ2-3; TRBD2 aligns across 7 bases. The CDR3 extends over 14 amino acids. Germline V gene data show CDR1 as DFQATT and CDR2 as SNEGSKA (reference sequence). Trimming took 6 bases from V and 4 from J; bases not matched to a gene: 10. CDR3 sequence reads: CSAQLARGPDTQYF. The CDR3 DNA follows: TGCAGTGCGCAACTAGCGAGGGGCCCAGATACGCAGTATTTT.